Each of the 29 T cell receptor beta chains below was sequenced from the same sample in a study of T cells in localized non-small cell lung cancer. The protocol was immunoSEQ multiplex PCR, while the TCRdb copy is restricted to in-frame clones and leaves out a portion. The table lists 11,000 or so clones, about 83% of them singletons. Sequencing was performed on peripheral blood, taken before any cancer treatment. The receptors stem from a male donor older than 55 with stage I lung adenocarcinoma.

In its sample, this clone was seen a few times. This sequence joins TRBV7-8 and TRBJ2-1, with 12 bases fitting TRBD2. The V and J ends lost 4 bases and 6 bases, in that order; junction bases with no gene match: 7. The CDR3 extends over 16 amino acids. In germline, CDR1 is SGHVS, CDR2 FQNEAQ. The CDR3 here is CASSWGRLAGANEQFF. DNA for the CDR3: TGTGCCAGCAGCTGGGGAAGACTAGCGGGGGCCAATGAGCAGTTCTTC.

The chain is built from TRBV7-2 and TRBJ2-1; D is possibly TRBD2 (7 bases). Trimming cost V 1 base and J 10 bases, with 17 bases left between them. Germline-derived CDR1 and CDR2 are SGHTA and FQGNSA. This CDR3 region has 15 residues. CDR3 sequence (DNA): TGTGCCAGCAGCTTAGTCGTGGGGGGGCGGACGGAGCAGTTCTTC. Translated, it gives CASSLVVGGRTEQFF. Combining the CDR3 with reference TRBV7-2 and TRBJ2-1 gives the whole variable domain GAGVSQSPSNKVTEKGKDVELRCDPISGHTALYWYRQSLGQGLEFLIYFQGNSAPDKSGLPSDRFSAERTGGSVSTLTIQRTQQEDSAVYLCASSLVVGGRTEQFFGPGTRLTVL.

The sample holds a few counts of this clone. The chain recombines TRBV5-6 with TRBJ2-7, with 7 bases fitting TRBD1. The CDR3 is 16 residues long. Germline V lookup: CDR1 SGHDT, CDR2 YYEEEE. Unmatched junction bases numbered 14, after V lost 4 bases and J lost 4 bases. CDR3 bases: TGTGCCAGCAGCCACGCGACAGGGTTGGGGTTTTACGAGCAGTACTTC. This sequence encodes CASSHATGLGFYEQYF.

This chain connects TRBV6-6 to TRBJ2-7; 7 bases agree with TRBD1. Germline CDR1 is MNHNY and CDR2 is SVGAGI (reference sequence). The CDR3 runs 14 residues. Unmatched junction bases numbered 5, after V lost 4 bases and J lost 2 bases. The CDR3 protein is CASSFRDSPYEQYF. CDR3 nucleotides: TGTGCCAGCAGTTTCCGGGACAGCCCCTACGAGCAGTACTTC.

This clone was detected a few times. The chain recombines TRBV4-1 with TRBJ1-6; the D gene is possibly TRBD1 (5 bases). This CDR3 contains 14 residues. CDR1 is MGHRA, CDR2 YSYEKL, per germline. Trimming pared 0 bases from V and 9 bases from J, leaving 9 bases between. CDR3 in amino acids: CASSQDGTGSPLHF. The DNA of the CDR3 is TGCGCCAGCAGCCAAGACGGAACAGGTTCACCCCTCCACTTT.

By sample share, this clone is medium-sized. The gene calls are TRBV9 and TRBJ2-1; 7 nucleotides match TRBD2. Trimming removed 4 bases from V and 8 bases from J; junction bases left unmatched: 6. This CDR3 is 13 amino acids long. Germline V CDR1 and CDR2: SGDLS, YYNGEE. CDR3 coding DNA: TGTGCCAGCAGCCCAAGGACTAGAGATGAGCAGTTCTTC. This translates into CASSPRTRDEQFF.

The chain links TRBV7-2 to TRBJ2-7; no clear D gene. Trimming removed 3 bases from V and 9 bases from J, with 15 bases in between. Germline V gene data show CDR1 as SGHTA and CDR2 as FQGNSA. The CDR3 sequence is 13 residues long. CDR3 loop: CASSLGRSLGQYF. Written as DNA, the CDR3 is TGTGCCAGCAGCTTGGGCAGATCTCTGGGGCAGTACTTC.

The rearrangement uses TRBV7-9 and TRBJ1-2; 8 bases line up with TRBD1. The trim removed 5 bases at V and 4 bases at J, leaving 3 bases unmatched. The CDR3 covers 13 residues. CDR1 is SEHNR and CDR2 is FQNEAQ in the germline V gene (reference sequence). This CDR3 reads CASSHRGSYGYTF. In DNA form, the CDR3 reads TGTGCCAGCAGCCACAGGGGGAGCTATGGCTACACCTTC.

The CDR3 DNA is TGTGCCAGCAGCTTTCTTAATGAAAAACTGTTTTTT. Protein sequence: CASSFLNEKLFF. The chain recombines TRBV7-3 with TRBJ1-4; D gene unclear. The V end lost 3 bases, the J end lost 4 bases, and 3 bases lay between the germline ends. CDR3 size: 12 residues. The V gene's germline CDR1 is SGHTA and CDR2 FQGTGA.

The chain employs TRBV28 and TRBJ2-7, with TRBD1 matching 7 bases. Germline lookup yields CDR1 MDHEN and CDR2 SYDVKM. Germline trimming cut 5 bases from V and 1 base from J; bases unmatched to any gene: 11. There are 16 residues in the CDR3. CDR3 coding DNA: TGTGCCAGCAGTCTAATTTTGACAGGGAAGTCCTACGAGCAGTACTTC. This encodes CASSLILTGKSYEQYF. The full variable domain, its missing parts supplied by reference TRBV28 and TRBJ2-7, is DVKVTQSSRYLVKRTGEKVFLECVQDMDHENMFWYRQDPGLGLRLIYFSYDVKMKEKGDIPEGYSVSREKKERFSLILESASTNQTSMYLCASSLILTGKSYEQYFGPGTRLTVT.

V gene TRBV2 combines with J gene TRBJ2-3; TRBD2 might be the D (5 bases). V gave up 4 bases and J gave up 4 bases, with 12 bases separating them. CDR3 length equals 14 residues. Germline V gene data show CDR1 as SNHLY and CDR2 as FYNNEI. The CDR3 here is CASSGGEGADTQYF. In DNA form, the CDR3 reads TGTGCCAGCAGTGGCGGTGAGGGTGCAGATACGCAGTATTTT.

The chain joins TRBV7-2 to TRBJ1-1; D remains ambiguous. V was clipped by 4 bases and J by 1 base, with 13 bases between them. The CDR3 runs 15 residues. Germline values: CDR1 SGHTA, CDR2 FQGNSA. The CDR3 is CASSSDGFSNTEAFF. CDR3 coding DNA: TGTGCCAGCAGCTCAGACGGGTTCTCGAACACTGAAGCTTTCTTT.

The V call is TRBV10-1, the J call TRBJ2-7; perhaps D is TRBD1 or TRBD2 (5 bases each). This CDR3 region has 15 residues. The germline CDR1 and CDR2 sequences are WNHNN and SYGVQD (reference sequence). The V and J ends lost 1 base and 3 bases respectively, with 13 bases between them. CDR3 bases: TGCGCCAGCAGTGAGTTACGGGACCCATACTACGAGCAGTACTTC. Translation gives CASSELRDPYYEQYF.

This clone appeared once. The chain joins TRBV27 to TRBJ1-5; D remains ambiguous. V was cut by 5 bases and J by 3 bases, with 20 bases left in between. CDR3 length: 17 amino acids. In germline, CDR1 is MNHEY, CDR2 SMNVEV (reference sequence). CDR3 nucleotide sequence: TGTGCCAGCAGTCCTCGGTGGGCTTTGGAGGCCAATCAGCCCCAGCATTTT. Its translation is CASSPRWALEANQPQHF.

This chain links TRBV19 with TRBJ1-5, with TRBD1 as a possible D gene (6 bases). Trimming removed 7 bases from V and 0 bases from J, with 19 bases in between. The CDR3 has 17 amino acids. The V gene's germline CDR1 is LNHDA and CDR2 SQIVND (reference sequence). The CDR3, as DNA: TGTGCCAGTACTACGGGACAAGATTGGGTTAGCAATCAGCCCCAGCATTTT. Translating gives CASTTGQDWVSNQPQHF. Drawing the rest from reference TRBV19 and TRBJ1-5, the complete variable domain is DGGITQSPKYLFRKEGQNVTLSCEQNLNHDAMYWYRQDPGQGLRLIYYSQIVNDFQKGDIAEGYSVSREKKESFPLTVTSAQKNPTAFYLCASTTGQDWVSNQPQHFGDGTRLSIL.

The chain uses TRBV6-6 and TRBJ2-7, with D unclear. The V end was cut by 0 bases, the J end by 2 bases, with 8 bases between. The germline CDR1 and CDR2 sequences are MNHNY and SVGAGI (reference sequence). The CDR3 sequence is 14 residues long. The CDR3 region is CASSYSTAAYEQYF. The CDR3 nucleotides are TGTGCCAGCAGTTACTCGACTGCAGCCTACGAGCAGTACTTC.

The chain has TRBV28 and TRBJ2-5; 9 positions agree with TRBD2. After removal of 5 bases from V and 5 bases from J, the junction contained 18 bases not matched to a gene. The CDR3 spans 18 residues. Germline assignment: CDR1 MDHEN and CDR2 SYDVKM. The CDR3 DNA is TGTGCCAGCAGTCCCCCGGACAGCGGGAGGACCCTCGGGGAGACCCAGTACTTC. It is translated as CASSPPDSGRTLGETQYF.

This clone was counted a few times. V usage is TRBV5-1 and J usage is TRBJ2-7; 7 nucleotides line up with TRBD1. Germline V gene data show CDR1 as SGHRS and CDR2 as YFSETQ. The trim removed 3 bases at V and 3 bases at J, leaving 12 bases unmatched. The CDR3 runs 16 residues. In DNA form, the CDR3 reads TGCGCCAGCAGCTGGGCCCCCGGGACAGAGATCTACGAGCAGTACTTC. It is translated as CASSWAPGTEIYEQYF.

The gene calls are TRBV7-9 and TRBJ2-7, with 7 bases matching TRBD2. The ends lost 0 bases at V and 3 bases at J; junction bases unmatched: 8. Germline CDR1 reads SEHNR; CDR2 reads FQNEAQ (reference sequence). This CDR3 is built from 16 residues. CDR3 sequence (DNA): TGTGCCAGCAGCTTAGCGACGGGGGGACGGAGCTACGAGCAGTACTTC. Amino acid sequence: CASSLATGGRSYEQYF.

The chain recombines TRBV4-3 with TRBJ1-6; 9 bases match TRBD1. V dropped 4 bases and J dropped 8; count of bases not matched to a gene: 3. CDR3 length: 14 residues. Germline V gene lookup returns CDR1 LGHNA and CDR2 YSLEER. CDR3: CASSPWTGDSPLHF. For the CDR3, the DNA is TGCGCCAGCAGCCCCTGGACAGGGGATTCACCCCTCCACTTT.

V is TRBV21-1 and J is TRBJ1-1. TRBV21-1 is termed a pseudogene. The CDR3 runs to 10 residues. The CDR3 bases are TGTGCCAGCAGCAGGAGCAAGGCTTTCTTT. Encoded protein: CASSRSKAFF.

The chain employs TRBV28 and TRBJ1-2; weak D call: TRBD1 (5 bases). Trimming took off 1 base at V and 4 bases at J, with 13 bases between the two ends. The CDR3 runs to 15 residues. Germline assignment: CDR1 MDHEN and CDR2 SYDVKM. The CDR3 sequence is CASSLFTFQGYGYTF. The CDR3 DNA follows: TGTGCCAGCAGTTTATTTACTTTCCAGGGCTATGGCTACACCTTC.

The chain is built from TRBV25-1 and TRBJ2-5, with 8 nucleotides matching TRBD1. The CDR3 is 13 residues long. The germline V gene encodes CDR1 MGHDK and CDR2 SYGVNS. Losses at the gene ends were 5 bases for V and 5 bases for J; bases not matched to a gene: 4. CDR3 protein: CASSMTGVETQYF. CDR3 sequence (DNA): TGTGCCAGCAGTATGACAGGGGTCGAGACCCAGTACTTC.

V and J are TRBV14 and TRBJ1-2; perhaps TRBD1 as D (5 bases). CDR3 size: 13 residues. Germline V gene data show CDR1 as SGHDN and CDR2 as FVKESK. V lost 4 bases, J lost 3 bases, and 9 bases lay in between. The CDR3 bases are TGTGCCAGCAGCCCCGCAGGGTACTATGGCTACACCTTC. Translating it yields CASSPAGYYGYTF.

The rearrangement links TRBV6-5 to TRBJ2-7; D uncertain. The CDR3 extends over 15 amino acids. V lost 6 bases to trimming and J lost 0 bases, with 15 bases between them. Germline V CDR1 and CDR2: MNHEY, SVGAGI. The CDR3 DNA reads TGTGCCAGCAGCATGGGGTTTCAAAGCTCCTACGAGCAGTACTTC. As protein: CASSMGFQSSYEQYF.

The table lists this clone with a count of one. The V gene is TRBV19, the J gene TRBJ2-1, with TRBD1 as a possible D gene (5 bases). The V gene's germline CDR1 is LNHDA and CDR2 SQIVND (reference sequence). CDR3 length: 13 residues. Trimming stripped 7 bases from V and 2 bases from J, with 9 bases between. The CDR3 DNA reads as TGTGCCAGTACGAGCAGGGCCTACAATGAGCAGTTCTTC. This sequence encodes CASTSRAYNEQFF.

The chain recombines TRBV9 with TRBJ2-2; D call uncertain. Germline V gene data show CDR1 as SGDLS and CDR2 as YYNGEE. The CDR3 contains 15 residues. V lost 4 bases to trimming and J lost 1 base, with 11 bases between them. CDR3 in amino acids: CASSPRAGNTGELFF. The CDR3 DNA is TGTGCCAGCAGCCCACGGGCAGGGAACACCGGGGAGCTGTTTTTT.

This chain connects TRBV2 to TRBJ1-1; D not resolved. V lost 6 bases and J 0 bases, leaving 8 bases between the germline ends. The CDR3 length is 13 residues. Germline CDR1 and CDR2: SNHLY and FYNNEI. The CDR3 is CASSTLLNTEAFF. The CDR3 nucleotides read TGTGCCAGCAGCACTCTTCTGAACACTGAAGCTTTCTTT.

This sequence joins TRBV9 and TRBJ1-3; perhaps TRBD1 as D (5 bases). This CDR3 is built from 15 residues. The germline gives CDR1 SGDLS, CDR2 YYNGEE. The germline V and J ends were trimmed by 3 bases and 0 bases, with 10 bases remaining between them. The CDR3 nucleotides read TGTGCCAGCAGCGCGGGGCTTTTCTCTGGAAACACCATATATTTT. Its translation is CASSAGLFSGNTIYF. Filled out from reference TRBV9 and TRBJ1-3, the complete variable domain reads DSGVTQTPKHLITATGQRVTLRCSPRSGDLSVYWYQQSLDQGLQFLIQYYNGEERAKGNILERFSAQQFPDLHSELNLSSLELGDSALYFCASSAGLFSGNTIYFGEGSWLTVV.